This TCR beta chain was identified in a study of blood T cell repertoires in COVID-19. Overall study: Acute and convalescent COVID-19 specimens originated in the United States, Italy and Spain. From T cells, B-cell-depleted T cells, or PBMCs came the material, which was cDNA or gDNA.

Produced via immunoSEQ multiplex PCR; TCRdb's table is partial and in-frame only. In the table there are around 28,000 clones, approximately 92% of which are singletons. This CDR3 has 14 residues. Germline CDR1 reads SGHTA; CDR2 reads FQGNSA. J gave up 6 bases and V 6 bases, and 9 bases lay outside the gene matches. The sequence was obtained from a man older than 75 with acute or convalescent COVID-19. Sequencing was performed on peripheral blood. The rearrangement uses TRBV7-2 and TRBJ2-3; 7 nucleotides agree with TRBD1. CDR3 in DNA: TGTGCCAGCAGAGTAACAGGGGCCGCCGATACGCAGTATTTT. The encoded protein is CASRVTGAADTQYF.